Below, 30 T cell receptor beta chains from the same sample are listed, as sequenced in a study of cytomegalovirus exposure and HLA in healthy donors. The PCR contained 60 Vbeta and 13 Jbeta primers. Clones were sequenced by immunoSEQ multiplex PCR, and TCRdb holds only the in-frame ones, with some missing. The repertoire holds 100,000 to 150,000 clones, with around four fifths as singletons. Sequenced: PBMCs. The receptors come from a female donor in good health and CMV-seronegative.

This clone was detected only once. The chain has TRBV30 and TRBJ2-2, with D unresolved. The ends were cut back, 4 bases at V and 4 bases at J, with 7 bases in the middle. CDR1 is GTSNPN, CDR2 SVGIG, per germline (reference sequence). The CDR3 is 12 amino acids. CDR3 in DNA: TGTGCCTGGAATTACGGCACCGGGGAGCTGTTTTTT. Protein sequence: CAWNYGTGELFF.

V is TRBV5-1 and J is TRBJ2-1, with D possibly TRBD2 on 5 matching bases. This CDR3 has 15 residues. V was clipped by 2 bases and J by 0 bases, with 9 bases between them. Germline assignment: CDR1 SGHRS and CDR2 YFSETQ. CDR3 DNA: TGCGCCAGCAGCTTTACCGGGAACTCCTACAATGAGCAGTTCTTC. Protein: CASSFTGNSYNEQFF.

This rearrangement joins TRBV19 to TRBJ1-5; the match to TRBD1 covers 7 bases. This CDR3 region has 13 residues. V was clipped by 6 bases and J by 1 base; unmatched bases: 0. Germline loops: CDR1 LNHDA, CDR2 SQIVND (reference sequence). The CDR3 loop reads CASRTGSNQPQHF. In DNA, the CDR3 is TGTGCCAGTAGGACAGGGAGCAATCAGCCCCAGCATTTT.

This clone appeared once. The gene calls are TRBV9 and TRBJ2-7, with 15 nucleotides matching TRBD2. The V gene end was trimmed by 2 bases and the J gene end by 7 bases; junction bases not matched to a gene: 7. Germline CDR1 SGDLS, CDR2 YYNGEE. The CDR3 is 16 amino acids. The CDR3 sequence: CASSVGLAGGDQEQYF. The CDR3 bases are TGTGCCAGCAGCGTCGGACTAGCGGGAGGGGATCAAGAGCAGTACTTC.

The rearrangement joins TRBV7-6 to TRBJ1-1; tentative D call: TRBD1 (6 bases). Germline assignment: CDR1 SGHVS and CDR2 FNYEAQ. V was shortened by 5 bases and J by 0 bases, with 19 bases between the two germline ends. The CDR3 runs to 17 residues. CDR3 residues: CASSLGGTPGMNTEAFF. CDR3 coding DNA: TGTGCCAGCAGCCTAGGGGGGACACCGGGTATGAACACTGAAGCTTTCTTT.

The genes are TRBV27 and TRBJ2-2; the match to TRBD2 covers 11 bases. Germline trimming cut 5 bases from V and 8 bases from J; bases unmatched to any gene: 10. Germline CDR1 MNHEY, CDR2 SMNVEV (reference sequence). This CDR3 spans 16 amino acids. The CDR3, as DNA: TGTGCCAGCAGTCGGGCTAGCGGGAGGATAGTAGGGGAGCTGTTTTTT. This encodes CASSRASGRIVGELFF.

Notes on this clone: A junction end diverges from the germline sequence, so it may reflect a read error. V and J are TRBV2 and TRBJ2-6, with D possibly TRBD1 on 5 matching bases. Per the germline V gene, CDR1 is SNHLY and CDR2 is FYNNEI. This CDR3 has 15 amino acids. DNA of the CDR3: TGTGCCAGCAGTGAAAAGTTTCCTGGGGCCAACGGCCTGACTTTC. It encodes CASSEKFPGANGLTF.

The CDR3 DNA sequence: TGCGCCAGCAGCTTAAATAGCGGGTTCACAGATACGCAGTATTTT. Protein sequence: CASSLNSGFTDTQYF. This chain connects TRBV4-3 to TRBJ2-3, with TRBD2 matching 7 bases. This CDR3 contains 15 residues. J lost 2 bases, V lost 5 bases, and 7 bases had no gene match. Germline CDR1 LGHNA, CDR2 YSLEER.

The CDR3 sequence: CASSEPGGVTGELFF. The CDR3 nucleotides are TGTGCCAGCAGTGAACCGGGAGGAGTTACCGGGGAGCTGTTTTTT. V and J are TRBV25-1 and TRBJ2-2; 7 bases align to TRBD2. The germline CDR1 and CDR2 sequences are MGHDK and SYGVNS. This CDR3 is built from 15 residues. V lost 2 bases, J lost 5 bases, and 5 bases stayed unmatched.

J is TRBJ2-3 and V is TRBV28; D is uncertain. The germline V gene encodes CDR1 MDHEN and CDR2 SYDVKM. V shed 9 bases and J shed 3 bases, with 7 bases lying between them. The CDR3 totals 11 residues. For the CDR3, the DNA is TGTGCCAGTGCACAAACAGATACGCAGTATTTT. Residues: CASAQTDTQYF.

V usage is TRBV30 and J usage is TRBJ2-5, with D possibly being TRBD1 (6 bases). The CDR3 has 13 residues. Trimming pared 0 bases from V and 7 bases from J, leaving 12 bases between. The germline CDR1 and CDR2 sequences are GTSNPN and SVGIG (reference sequence). CDR3 nucleotides: TGTGCCTGGAGTGTCGGGACACAGTGGACCCAGTACTTC. This translates into CAWSVGTQWTQYF.

The chain uses TRBV5-6 and TRBJ2-2; 10 bases map to TRBD1. Germline CDR1 is SGHDT and CDR2 is YYEEEE. The CDR3 contains 15 residues. The V and J ends lost 6 bases and 5 bases, in that order; junction bases with no gene match: 7. In nucleotides, the CDR3 is TGTGCCAGCAACCCGGGACAGGGGAGAACCGGGGAGCTGTTTTTT. Encoded protein: CASNPGQGRTGELFF.

The chain recombines TRBV28 with TRBJ1-2; 9 bases agree with TRBD1. Germline V gives CDR1 MDHEN, CDR2 SYDVKM. CDR3 length: 15 residues. J was trimmed by 6 bases and V by 1 base; bases with no gene match: 6. CDR3 loop: CASSLSYRGQDGYTF. In DNA form, the CDR3 reads TGTGCCAGCAGTTTATCTTACAGGGGGCAAGATGGCTACACCTTC.

This clone was picked up a small number of times. At the DNA level, this CDR3 is encoded by other sequences in the same sample as well. CDR3 in DNA: TGTGCCAGCACCCTAGCGGGCAGCACAGATACGCAGTATTTT. Translation gives CASTLAGSTDTQYF. The chain uses TRBV6-1 and TRBJ2-3, with 8 bases aligning to TRBD2. The V and J ends lost 7 bases and 0 bases, in that order; junction bases with no gene match: 3. The V gene's germline CDR1 is MNHNS and CDR2 SASEGT. CDR3 length: 14 residues.

In this sample, this clone turned up once. The chain has TRBV29-1 and TRBJ1-2; D may be TRBD1 (6 bases). Per the germline V gene, CDR1 is SQVTM and CDR2 is ANQGSEA. The CDR3 runs 11 residues. V dropped 6 bases and J dropped 4 bases, with 9 bases sitting between them. The CDR3 loop is CSVRTVYGYTF. CDR3 nucleotides: TGCAGCGTCCGGACAGTCTATGGCTACACCTTC.

This chain joins TRBV4-2 and TRBJ2-1, with 9 bases fitting TRBD1. Germline CDR1 reads LGHNA; CDR2 reads YNFKEQ. The CDR3 contains 15 residues. V lost 3 bases, J lost 6 bases, and 6 bases stayed unmatched. The CDR3 loop reads CASSQGQGGSNEQFF. CDR3 nucleotides: TGTGCCAGCAGCCAGGGACAGGGCGGGAGCAATGAGCAGTTCTTC.

This chain joins TRBV27 and TRBJ2-1; 8 bases line up with TRBD2. The CDR3 is 13 residues long. The germline V gene has CDR1 MNHEY and CDR2 SMNVEV (reference sequence). The trim removed 3 bases at V and 9 bases at J, leaving 4 bases unmatched. The CDR3 is CASSLTSVREQFF. CDR3 DNA: TGTGCCAGCAGTTTGACTAGCGTTCGTGAGCAGTTCTTC.

The chain has TRBV10-3 and TRBJ1-1, with unresolved D. The V gene lost 10 bases and the J gene lost 1 base, with 25 bases spanning the gap. Germline V gives CDR1 ENHRY, CDR2 SYGVKD. CDR3 size: 17 residues. The CDR3, as DNA: TGTGCCACCCTATTCAGCCTGATCAGGCATTCGAACACTGAAGCTTTCTTT. Its protein is CATLFSLIRHSNTEAFF.

The chain links TRBV21-1 to TRBJ1-4; TRBD1 reflects the table's D call only, with no check against the DNA. TRBV21-1 is reported as a pseudogene. The CDR3 length is 19 residues. The CDR3 nucleotides are TGTGCCAGCAGCAAAGATGGAGGGGGCTCGTTCTCAACTAATGAAAAACTGTTTTTT. Residues: CASSKDGGGSFSTNEKLFF.

This sequence joins TRBV29-1 and TRBJ2-2; 8 bases are a match to TRBD1. J lost 3 bases, V lost 7 bases, and 7 bases had no gene match. Germline CDR1 reads SQVTM; CDR2 reads ANQGSEA. The CDR3 sequence is 14 residues long. The CDR3 DNA is TGCAGCGCGACAGGGGCCCTGTACACCGGGGAGCTGTTTTTT. Amino acid sequence: CSATGALYTGELFF.

This clone was observed once. The chain recombines TRBV5-5 with TRBJ1-5, with D uncertain. The germline V and J ends were trimmed by 1 base and 5 bases, with 7 bases remaining between them. The germline CDR1 and CDR2 sequences are SGHKS and YYEKEE (reference sequence). The CDR3 consists of 13 residues. The CDR3 loop is CASSLRSDQPQHF. Written as DNA, the CDR3 is TGTGCCAGCAGCTTGCGGTCGGATCAGCCCCAGCATTTT.

The chain links TRBV25-1 to TRBJ2-1; D call uncertain. CDR3 length equals 15 residues. CDR1 and CDR2 (germline): MGHDK, SYGVNS. The V gene lost 3 bases and the J gene lost 0 bases, with 9 bases spanning the gap. DNA for the CDR3: TGTGCCAGCAGTGATGCCCTTAGCTCCTACAATGAGCAGTTCTTC. Translation: CASSDALSSYNEQFF.

V usage is TRBV30 and J usage is TRBJ2-7; 8 bases are a match to TRBD2. Losses at the gene ends were 5 bases for V and 2 bases for J; bases not matched to a gene: 8. The CDR3 sequence is 14 residues long. Germline V gene lookup returns CDR1 GTSNPN and CDR2 SVGIG (reference sequence). For the CDR3, the DNA is TGTGCCTGGGCCACTAGCGGAGCAGCCTACGAGCAGTACTTC. The encoded protein is CAWATSGAAYEQYF.

CDR3 loop: CASSSLTGGTDTQYF. The DNA for the CDR3 is TGTGCCAGCAGTTCATTGACAGGGGGCACAGATACGCAGTATTTT. The chain combines TRBV6-5 with TRBJ2-3; 8 bases are shared with TRBD1. V lost 4 bases to trimming and J lost 1 base; unmatched junction nucleotides: 4. The CDR3 length is 15 residues. CDR1 and CDR2 (germline): MNHEY, SVGAGI.

This clone was found once. This chain joins TRBV4-2 and TRBJ2-5; possibly TRBD1 for D (6 bases). The tail of the sequence fits TRBJ2-7 better, so the J call may be wrong. The CDR3 loop spans 15 amino acids. CDR1 LGHNA and CDR2 YNFKEQ come from the germline V gene. Here the CDR3 reads CASSQAAGEIYEQYF. The CDR3 bases are TGTGCCAGCAGCCAAGCGGCAGGGGAAATTTACGAGCAGTACTTC.

The V gene is TRBV6-1, the J gene TRBJ2-7; the D is unclear. V was cut by 2 bases and J by 3 bases, with 5 bases left in between. Germline loops: CDR1 MNHNS, CDR2 SASEGT. The CDR3 is made up of 12 amino acids. CDR3 loop: CASSETDYEQYF. CDR3 nucleotides: TGTGCCAGCAGTGAAACAGACTACGAGCAGTACTTC.

This clone was detected a few times. The chain couples TRBV10-3 to TRBJ2-3, with 10 bases lining up with TRBD2. Germline values: CDR1 ENHRY, CDR2 SYGVKD. The CDR3 covers 16 residues. V trimming: 3 bases; J trimming: 2 bases; junction bases outside the gene matches: 5. The CDR3 loop is CAISEGLAGVTDTQYF. Written as DNA, the CDR3 is TGTGCCATCAGTGAAGGGCTAGCGGGAGTCACAGATACGCAGTATTTT.

This rearrangement joins TRBV28 to TRBJ2-5, with TRBD2 identical over 9 bases. Germline CDR1 is MDHEN and CDR2 is SYDVKM. V was pared by 5 bases and J by 5 bases, with 0 bases of the junction left unmatched. The CDR3 has 12 residues. CDR3 sequence (DNA): TGTGCCAGCAGTAGCGGGAGGGAGACCCAGTACTTC. Residues: CASSSGRETQYF.

This clone has only one observation. The CDR3 loop is CASSIGSLNTEAFF. CDR3 DNA: TGTGCCAGTAGTATCGGGAGCCTGAACACTGAAGCTTTCTTT. The rearrangement links TRBV19 to TRBJ1-1; D remains unclear. The CDR3 extends over 14 amino acids. Trimming took off 3 bases at V and 0 bases at J, with 8 bases between the two ends. Germline V gene sequence: CDR1 LNHDA, CDR2 SQIVND (reference sequence).

This sequence joins TRBV30 and TRBJ2-7; D remains unclear. V was trimmed by 4 bases and J by 6 bases, leaving 19 bases between them. CDR3 length: 14 amino acids. CDR1 and CDR2 (germline): GTSNPN, SVGIG (reference sequence). The CDR3 DNA reads TGTGCCTGGAATGACTTTTTCACACCCGGCGAGCAGTACTTC. As protein: CAWNDFFTPGEQYF.